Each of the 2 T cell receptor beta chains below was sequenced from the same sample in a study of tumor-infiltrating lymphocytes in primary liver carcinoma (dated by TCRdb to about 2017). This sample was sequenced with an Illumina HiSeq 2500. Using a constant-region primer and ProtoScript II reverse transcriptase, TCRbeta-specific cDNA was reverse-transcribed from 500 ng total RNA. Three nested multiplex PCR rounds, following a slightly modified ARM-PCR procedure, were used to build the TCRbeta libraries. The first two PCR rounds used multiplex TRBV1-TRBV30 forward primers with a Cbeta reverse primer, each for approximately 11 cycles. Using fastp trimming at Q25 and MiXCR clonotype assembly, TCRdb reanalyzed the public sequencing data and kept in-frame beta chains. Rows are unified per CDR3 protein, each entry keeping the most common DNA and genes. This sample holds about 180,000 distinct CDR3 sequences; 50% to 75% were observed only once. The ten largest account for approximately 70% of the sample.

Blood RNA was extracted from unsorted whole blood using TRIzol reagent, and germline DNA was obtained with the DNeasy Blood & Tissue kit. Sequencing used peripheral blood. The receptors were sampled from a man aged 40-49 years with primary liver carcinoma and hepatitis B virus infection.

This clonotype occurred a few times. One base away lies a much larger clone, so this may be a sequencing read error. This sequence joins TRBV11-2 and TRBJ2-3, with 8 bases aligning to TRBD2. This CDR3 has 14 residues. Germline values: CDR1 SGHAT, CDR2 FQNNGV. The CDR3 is CVSSPAGEPDTQYF. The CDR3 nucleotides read TGTGTCAGCAGCCCAGCGGGAGAGCCAGATACGCAGTATTTT.

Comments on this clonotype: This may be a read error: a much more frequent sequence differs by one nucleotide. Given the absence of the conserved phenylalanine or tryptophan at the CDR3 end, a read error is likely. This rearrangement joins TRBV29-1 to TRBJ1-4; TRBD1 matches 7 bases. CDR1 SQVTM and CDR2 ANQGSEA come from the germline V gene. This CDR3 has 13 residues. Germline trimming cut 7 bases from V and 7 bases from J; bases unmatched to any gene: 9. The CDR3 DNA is TGCAGCGCCCAGGCGGCAGGGGGTGAAAAACTGTTTTAT. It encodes CSAQAAGGEKLFY.